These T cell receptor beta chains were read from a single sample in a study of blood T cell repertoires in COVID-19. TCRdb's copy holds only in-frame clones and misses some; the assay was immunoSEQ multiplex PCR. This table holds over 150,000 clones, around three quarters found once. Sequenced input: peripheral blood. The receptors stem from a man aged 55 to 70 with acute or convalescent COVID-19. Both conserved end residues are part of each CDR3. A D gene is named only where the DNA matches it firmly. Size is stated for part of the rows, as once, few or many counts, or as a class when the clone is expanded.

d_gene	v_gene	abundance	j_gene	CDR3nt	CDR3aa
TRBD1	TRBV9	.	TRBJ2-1	TGTGCCAGCAGCGTGGGTGGGACAGGGGGCAATGAGCAGTTCTTC	CASSVGGTGGNEQFF
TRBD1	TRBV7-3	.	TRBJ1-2	TGTGCCAGCAGCTCGGGACAGGGCCTATATGGCTACACCTTC	CASSSGQGLYGYTF
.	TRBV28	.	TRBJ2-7	TGTGCCAGCAAAGACAATCCCAAATACGAGCAGTACTTC	CASKDNPKYEQYF
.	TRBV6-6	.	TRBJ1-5	TGTGCCAGCAGTTGGGGGGCGGGGGATCAGCCCCAGCATTTT	CASSWGAGDQPQHF
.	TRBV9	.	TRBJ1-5	TGTGCCAGCAGCGCCTCCGGACAAAAGAATCAGCCCCAGCATTTT	CASSASGQKNQPQHF
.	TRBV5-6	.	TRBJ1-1	TGTGCCAGCAGCTCGACAGAGGAGAACACTGAAGCTTTCTTT	CASSSTEENTEAFF
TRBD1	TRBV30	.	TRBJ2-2	TGTGCCTGGAGTCTTGGGCAGGGGGCCGGTCGGGAGCTGTTTTTT	CAWSLGQGAGRELFF
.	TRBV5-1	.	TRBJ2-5	TGCGCCAGCAGCTTGGCCTACCAGGGTATCGGGACCCAGTACTTC	CASSLAYQGIGTQYF
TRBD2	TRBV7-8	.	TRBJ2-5	TGTGCCAGCAGCCGCCGGACTAGCGGGTTCGAAGAGACCCAGTACTTC	CASSRRTSGFEETQYF
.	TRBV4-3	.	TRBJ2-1	TGCGCCAGCAGCCAAAAGCAGGGTGATGAGCAGTTCTTC	CASSQKQGDEQFF
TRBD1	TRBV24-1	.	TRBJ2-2	TGTGCCACCAGTGACCAGGGGGCGTGGGAGCTGTTTTTT	CATSDQGAWELFF
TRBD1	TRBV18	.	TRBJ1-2	TGTGCCAGCTCACCACCGGGCAGGGGGGCGTCGGACTATGGCTACACCTTC	CASSPPGRGASDYGYTF
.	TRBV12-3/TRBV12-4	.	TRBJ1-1	TGTGCCAGCAGTTTAAGCGGTGAAGCTTTCTTT	CASSLSGEAFF
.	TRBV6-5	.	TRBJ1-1	TGTGCCAGCAGTCTTGGGGCGAACCGACGCACTGAAGCTTTCTTT	CASSLGANRRTEAFF
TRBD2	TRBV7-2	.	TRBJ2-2	TGTGCCAGCAGCCCCCGACTAGCGGGGGGGAACGGGGAGCTGTTTTTT	CASSPRLAGGNGELFF
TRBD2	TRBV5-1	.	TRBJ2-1	TGCGCCAGCAGCTTGCGCCCGGGACTAGCGGGGGGGCGGAATGAGCAGTTCTTC	CASSLRPGLAGGRNEQFF
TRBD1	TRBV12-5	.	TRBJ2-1	TGTGCTAGTGGTTATCTAGGGGGCCCCTACAATGAGCAGTTCTTC	CASGYLGGPYNEQFF
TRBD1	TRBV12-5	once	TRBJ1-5	TGTGCTAGTGGTCTAGGACAGGGGGGCAATCAGCCCCAGCATTTT	CASGLGQGGNQPQHF
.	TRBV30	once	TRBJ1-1	TGTGCCTGGAGTCAGATGAACACTGAAGCTTTCTTT	CAWSQMNTEAFF
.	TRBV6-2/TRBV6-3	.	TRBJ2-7	TGTGCCAGCAGCGACAGCTTCTACGAGCAGTACTTC	CASSDSFYEQYF
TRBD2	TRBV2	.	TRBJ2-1	TGTGCCAGCAGTGGACTAGCGGGGTACAATGAGCAGTTCTTC	CASSGLAGYNEQFF
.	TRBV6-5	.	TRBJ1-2	TGTGCCAGCAGTTACTCGTTCGGGGGATGGAATGGCTACACCTTC	CASSYSFGGWNGYTF
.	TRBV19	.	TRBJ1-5	TGTGCCAGTAAAGGAGGGGCGGGGCAGCCCCAGCATTTT	CASKGGAGQPQHF
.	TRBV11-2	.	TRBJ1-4	TGTGCCAGCAGCTCGTCCGGGACACCTAATGAAAAACTGTTTTTT	CASSSSGTPNEKLFF
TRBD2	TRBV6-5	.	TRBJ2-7	TGTGCCAGCAGTTACTCTCTAGCGGCTTACGAGCAGTACTTC	CASSYSLAAYEQYF
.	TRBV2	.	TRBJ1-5	TGTGCCAGCAGTGAAGACGGAAGAAGCGGGCAGCCCCAGCATTTT	CASSEDGRSGQPQHF
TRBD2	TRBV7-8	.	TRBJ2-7	TGTGCCAGCAAGGGATGGACTAGCGGTTACGAGCAGTACTTC	CASKGWTSGYEQYF
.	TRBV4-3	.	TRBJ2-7	TGCGCCAGCAGCCAAGATCGTGGCAAATCCTACGAGCAGTACTTC	CASSQDRGKSYEQYF
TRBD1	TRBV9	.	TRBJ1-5	TGTGCCAGCAGCGTAGGGACAGGGGGCAACAATCAGCCCCAGCATTTT	CASSVGTGGNNQPQHF
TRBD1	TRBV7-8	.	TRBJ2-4	TGTGCCAGCAGCATACTACCACAGGGGGCAGGAAACATTCAGTACTTC	CASSILPQGAGNIQYF
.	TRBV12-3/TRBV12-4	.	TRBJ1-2	TGTGCCAGCAGTTCACAGGGTATGGACTACACCTTC	CASSSQGMDYTF
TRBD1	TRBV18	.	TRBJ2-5	TGTGCCAGCTCCCAGGGACAGTCACAAGAGACCCAGTACTTC	CASSQGQSQETQYF
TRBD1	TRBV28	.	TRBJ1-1	TGTGCCAGCAGTCCGGAACCAGACAGGGTGAACACTGAAGCTTTCTTT	CASSPEPDRVNTEAFF
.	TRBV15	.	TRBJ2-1	TGTGCCACCAGCGGGGGGGCTATATCCTACAATGAGCAGTTCTTC	CATSGGAISYNEQFF
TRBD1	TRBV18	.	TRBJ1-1	TGTGCCAGCTCACCCTCAACAGGGGGTAGCACTGAAGCTTTCTTT	CASSPSTGGSTEAFF
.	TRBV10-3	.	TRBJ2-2	TGTGCCATCAGTGAACAGGTGACGGTGAACACCGGGGAGCTGTTTTTT	CAISEQVTVNTGELFF
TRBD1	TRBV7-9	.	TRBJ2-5	TGTGCCAGCAGCTTAGGGGGGACAGAGGAGACCCAGTACTTC	CASSLGGTEETQYF
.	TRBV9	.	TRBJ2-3	TGTGCCAGCAGCGTAACGGGATTAAGCACAGATACGCAGTATTTT	CASSVTGLSTDTQYF
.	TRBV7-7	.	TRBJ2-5	TGTGCCAGCAGCTCCTATAGTCAAGAGACCCAGTACTTC	CASSSYSQETQYF
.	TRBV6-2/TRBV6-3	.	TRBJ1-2	TGTGCCAGCAGCCCCCACGAGACAGGCGGCTACACCTTC	CASSPHETGGYTF
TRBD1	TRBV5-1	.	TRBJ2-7	TGCGCCAGCAGCTCACAGGGGACAGGGGGATACGAGCAGTACTTC	CASSSQGTGGYEQYF
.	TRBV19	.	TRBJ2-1	TGTGCCAGTAGTACGAGGGGAGGCAATGAGCAGTTCTTC	CASSTRGGNEQFF
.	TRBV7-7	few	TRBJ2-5	TGTGCCAGCAGCTTATCTCTTGGGTGGGAGGAGACCCAGTACTTC	CASSLSLGWEETQYF
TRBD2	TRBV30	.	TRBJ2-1	TGTGCCTGGAGCGCACTAGCGGGGGGGTACAATGAGCAGTTCTTC	CAWSALAGGYNEQFF
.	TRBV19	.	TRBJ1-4	TGTGCCAGTAGTATTACGTGGAGTGATGAAAAACTGTTTTTT	CASSITWSDEKLFF
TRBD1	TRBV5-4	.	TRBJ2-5	TGTGCCAGCAGCTTGGGATCAGGGCAGGGGGCGCGTGGGACCCAGTACTTC	CASSLGSGQGARGTQYF
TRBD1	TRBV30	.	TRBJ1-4	TGTGCCTGGAGTCAGACAGGGGGCCTAGTGGAAAAACTGTTTTTT	CAWSQTGGLVEKLFF
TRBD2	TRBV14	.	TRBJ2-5	TGTGCCAGCAGCGAGGGACTAGCGGGCCTAAGGGAGACCCAGTACTTC	CASSEGLAGLRETQYF
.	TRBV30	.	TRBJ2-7	TGTGCCTGGAGGACAGGCGCCTACGAGCAGTACTTC	CAWRTGAYEQYF
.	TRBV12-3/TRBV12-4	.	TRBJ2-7	TGTGCCAGCAGTTTAGTACAGGGACACGAGCAGTACTTC	CASSLVQGHEQYF
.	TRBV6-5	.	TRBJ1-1	TGTGCCAGCACCACAGTGAGGGAAACTGAAGCTTTCTTT	CASTTVRETEAFF
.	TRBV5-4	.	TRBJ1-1	TGTGCCAGCAGCGAGGGATGGGGGAACACTGAAGCTTTCTTT	CASSEGWGNTEAFF
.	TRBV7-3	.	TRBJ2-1	TGTGCCAGCAGCTCAGGGAGGAATGAGCAGTTCTTC	CASSSGRNEQFF
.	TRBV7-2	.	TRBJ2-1	TGTGCCAGCAGCTCCCAGGGCTACACCTACAATGAGCAGTTCTTC	CASSSQGYTYNEQFF
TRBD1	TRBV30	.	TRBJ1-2	TGTGCCTGGATCTACCCACAGGGGGCAAACTATGGCTACACCTTC	CAWIYPQGANYGYTF
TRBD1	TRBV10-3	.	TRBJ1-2	TGTGCCAACGGACAGGGGGACTATGGCTACACCTTC	CANGQGDYGYTF
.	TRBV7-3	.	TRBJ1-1	TGTGCCAGCAGCTTAGGAGGGGACACTGAAGCTTTCTTT	CASSLGGDTEAFF